This T cell receptor beta chain was observed in a study of blood T cell repertoires in COVID-19. Study at large: Collection of acute and convalescent COVID-19 samples took place in the United States, Italy and Spain. Sources were T cells, B-cell-depleted T cells, or PBMCs; the material itself was cDNA or gDNA.

CDR3 size: 15 residues. Germline-derived CDR1 and CDR2 are SQVTM and ANQGSEA. The trim removed 4 bases at V and 0 bases at J, leaving 2 bases unmatched. Data came from immunoSEQ multiplex PCR; TCRdb stores just in-frame clones and leaves some out. The table includes some 78,000 clones, 75% to 90% detected once. The TCR comes from a man aged 45 to 65 with active or convalescent COVID-19. The chain couples TRBV29-1 to TRBJ1-3, with 11 nucleotides matching TRBD1. The sample comprised peripheral blood. CDR3 DNA: TGCAGCGTTGGGGACAGGGGGATCTCTGGAAACACCATATATTTT. Translated, it gives CSVGDRGISGNTIYF.